This is a list of T cell receptor beta chains from one sample in a study of molecular identifiers for immune sequencing clone quantification. MiXCR, run by TCRdb on the PCR reads, gives a single entry per CDR3 protein. Among some 650,000 distinct CDR3 sequences listed, about 20% were seen once. The sequencing input was naive CD8+ T cells from blood, with Jurkat cell RNA spiked in. These receptors came from a human donor in good health. Some libraries in this study had Jurkat cell RNA spiked in. Both conserved end residues are part of each CDR3. Each record gives: D gene, J gene, V gene, CDR3 protein. The D gene is left open where the match is weak.

d_gene: NA
j_gene: TRBJ1-1
v_gene: TRBV29-1
CDR3aa: CSVEEASRPVTEAFF

d_gene: NA
j_gene: TRBJ2-7
v_gene: TRBV20-1
CDR3aa: CSARAGRTYEQYF

d_gene: TRBD2
j_gene: TRBJ2-3
v_gene: TRBV4-1
CDR3aa: CASSHDTLAGEVAQYF

d_gene: NA
j_gene: TRBJ1-1
v_gene: TRBV30
CDR3aa: CARSVHMNTEAFF

d_gene: NA
j_gene: TRBJ2-1
v_gene: TRBV12-3/TRBV12-4
CDR3aa: CASSWSGYNEQFF

d_gene: NA
j_gene: TRBJ2-5
v_gene: TRBV14
CDR3aa: CASSQDLGFRGALDF

d_gene: TRBD2
j_gene: TRBJ2-7
v_gene: TRBV30
CDR3aa: CAWGGREQYF

d_gene: NA
j_gene: TRBJ1-2
v_gene: TRBV30
CDR3aa: CAWSPGPGTAYGYTF

d_gene: NA
j_gene: TRBJ2-7
v_gene: TRBV2
CDR3aa: CAGTLAALGSEQYF

d_gene: NA
j_gene: TRBJ1-1
v_gene: TRBV2
CDR3aa: CANTRGEGTEAFF

d_gene: NA
j_gene: TRBJ2-3
v_gene: TRBV2
CDR3aa: CASVEGQGHTDTQYF

d_gene: NA
j_gene: TRBJ1-1
v_gene: TRBV4-3
CDR3aa: CASSHRDGGTEAFF

d_gene: NA
j_gene: TRBJ1-2
v_gene: TRBV5-1
CDR3aa: CASSLEPRYYGYTF

d_gene: TRBD1
j_gene: TRBJ2-2
v_gene: TRBV3-1
CDR3aa: CASSQSWDRYTGELFF

d_gene: NA
j_gene: TRBJ2-7
v_gene: TRBV20-1
CDR3aa: CSAADSYEQYF

d_gene: TRBD1
j_gene: TRBJ1-6
v_gene: TRBV27
CDR3aa: CASSLARTGLSPLHF

d_gene: TRBD1
j_gene: TRBJ1-4
v_gene: TRBV2
CDR3aa: CASSLTGSGEKLFF

d_gene: NA
j_gene: TRBJ2-5
v_gene: TRBV7-9
CDR3aa: CASSLDSRMETQYF

d_gene: NA
j_gene: TRBJ2-7
v_gene: TRBV4-3
CDR3aa: CASSQTRHVDVNEQYF

d_gene: TRBD1
j_gene: TRBJ1-2
v_gene: TRBV6-6
CDR3aa: CASSYGKARTGDNYGYTF

d_gene: NA
j_gene: TRBJ2-5
v_gene: TRBV6-2/TRBV6-3
CDR3aa: CASAGPYQETQYF

d_gene: TRBD2
j_gene: TRBJ2-1
v_gene: TRBV27
CDR3aa: CASSSRTSGSSYNEQFF

d_gene: NA
j_gene: TRBJ2-5
v_gene: TRBV29-1
CDR3aa: CSVDWGDQETQYF

d_gene: NA
j_gene: TRBJ2-7
v_gene: TRBV7-9
CDR3aa: CASSPRAGDGPYEQYF

d_gene: NA
j_gene: TRBJ1-1
v_gene: TRBV30
CDR3aa: CAWSVRSVTGRAFF

d_gene: TRBD1
j_gene: TRBJ1-6
v_gene: TRBV14
CDR3aa: CASSQEVGQKSPYNSPLRF

d_gene: NA
j_gene: TRBJ1-1
v_gene: TRBV27
CDR3aa: CASSLGRGFSTEAFF

d_gene: TRBD1
j_gene: TRBJ2-7
v_gene: TRBV27
CDR3aa: CASSSLDRGPTYEQYF

d_gene: TRBD1
j_gene: TRBJ1-2
v_gene: TRBV29-1
CDR3aa: CSVTRDRGFSNYGYTF

d_gene: TRBD1
j_gene: TRBJ2-7
v_gene: TRBV20-1
CDR3aa: CRANPTGFFTYEQYF

d_gene: NA
j_gene: TRBJ1-5
v_gene: TRBV28
CDR3aa: CASSFWGNQPQHF

d_gene: NA
j_gene: TRBJ2-2
v_gene: TRBV10-1
CDR3aa: CASSDKERQNTGELFF

d_gene: NA
j_gene: TRBJ2-2
v_gene: TRBV19
CDR3aa: CASRDPGGELFF

d_gene: TRBD2
j_gene: TRBJ2-7
v_gene: TRBV29-1
CDR3aa: CSAKPSGRYEQYF

d_gene: TRBD1
j_gene: TRBJ1-1
v_gene: TRBV19
CDR3aa: CASRQGSTEAFF

d_gene: TRBD2
j_gene: TRBJ2-5
v_gene: TRBV11-2
CDR3aa: CASSLVSGVQETQYF

d_gene: NA
j_gene: TRBJ1-1
v_gene: TRBV27
CDR3aa: CASSLMAPSSPGTEAFF

d_gene: NA
j_gene: TRBJ1-1
v_gene: TRBV2
CDR3aa: CASSQGNQQYTEAFF

d_gene: NA
j_gene: TRBJ2-7
v_gene: TRBV24-1
CDR3aa: CATRFGRSSPNSYEQYF

d_gene: TRBD2
j_gene: TRBJ2-3
v_gene: TRBV29-1
CDR3aa: CGVELAGVLDTQYF

d_gene: NA
j_gene: TRBJ2-3
v_gene: TRBV7-9
CDR3aa: CASSLVADYSTDTQYF

d_gene: TRBD2
j_gene: TRBJ2-3
v_gene: TRBV5-1
CDR3aa: CASSYNGLAGITDAQYF

d_gene: NA
j_gene: TRBJ2-7
v_gene: TRBV28
CDR3aa: CASSLSRSSDYEQYF